This T cell receptor (beta chain) was sequenced during a study of cytomegalovirus exposure and HLA in healthy donors. About the research overall: About 180 million T cells yielded around 100 million unique TCR beta sequences, as an earlier analysis found. About 85 million unique TCRs from HLA-typed donors were held in an early release of data. General observations from the study: The study designated 150 to 200 TCR beta chains cytomegalovirus-associated.

With regard to this clone: The antigen remains undetermined.

Both 60 Vbeta primers and 13 Jbeta primers went into the PCR. Sequencing was performed with immunoSEQ multiplex PCR; in TCRdb, only in-frame clones are kept and a portion is missing. The sample holds 200,000 to 300,000 clones; 70% to 90% are singletons and the top ten take 1.5% to 2%. Germline lookup yields CDR1 MNHNS and CDR2 SASEGT. V lost 11 bases to trimming and J lost 6 bases, with 22 bases between them. The length of the CDR3 is 14 residues. This receptor was identified in a woman aged 40 to 50 in good health and CMV-seropositive. The chain is built from TRBV6-1 and TRBJ1-1, with a tentative D call TRBD1 (5 bases). Sample: PBMCs. This CDR3 reads CAAQAQGALAEAFF. In nucleotides, the CDR3 is TGTGCCGCGCAGGCGCAGGGCGCTTTAGCTGAAGCTTTCTTT.